These 3 T cell receptor beta chains originate from one sample sequenced in a study of blood T cell repertoires in COVID-19. Clones were sequenced by immunoSEQ multiplex PCR, and TCRdb holds only the in-frame ones, with some missing. This table holds fewer than 250,000 clones, roughly 90% found once. Sequencing was performed on peripheral blood. The receptor set was obtained from a woman between 40 and 55 years old who had recovered from COVID-19.

J is TRBJ1-6 and V is TRBV7-9, with D unresolved. Trimming took 3 bases from V and 10 from J, leaving 4 bases between them. The CDR3 covers 11 residues. The germline V gene encodes CDR1 SEHNR and CDR2 FQNEAQ (reference sequence). In DNA form, the CDR3 reads TGTGCCAGCAGCTTCGGGTCACCCCTCCACTTT. Protein sequence: CASSFGSPLHF.

The chain employs TRBV12-3 or TRBV12-4 and TRBJ2-7; 12 bases map to TRBD2. This CDR3 comprises 13 residues. Trimming at V came to 10 bases and at J to 4 bases, leaving 5 bases not matched to a gene. This CDR3 reads CATRTSGKYEQYF. CDR3 DNA: TGTGCCACCAGGACTAGCGGGAAATACGAGCAGTACTTC.

The chain uses TRBV5-8 and TRBJ2-2; D is uncertain. The germline V and J ends were trimmed by 0 bases and 5 bases, with 5 bases remaining between them. The CDR3 contains 13 residues. CDR1 and CDR2 from the germline V gene are SGHTS and YDEGEE. CDR3 protein: CASSLARTGELFF. CDR3 DNA: TGTGCCAGCAGCTTGGCACGGACCGGGGAGCTGTTTTTT.